These 31 T cell receptor beta chains share one sample of origin, sequenced in a study of T-cell reconstitution after alpha-beta-depleted transplantation in children. Using unique molecular identifiers, the investigators prepared the TCRbeta library. TCRdb ran MiXCR on the PCR reads and lists one entry per CDR3 protein. The sample lists about 250,000 distinct CDR3 sequences, roughly 25% occurring once. Sequences were derived from PBMCs, mostly from graft donor cells, sampled 360 days after TCRalphabeta/CD19-depleted stem cell transplant. These receptors originate from a female patient younger than 10 who had a stem cell transplant for congenital amegakaryocytic thrombocytopenia, so the T cells may come from the graft donor.

The chain links TRBV10-3 to TRBJ2-7; no clear D. The V and J ends lost 2 bases and 2 bases respectively, with 7 bases between them. This CDR3 is built from 13 residues. Per germline, CDR1 ENHRY and CDR2 SYGVKD. DNA for the CDR3: TGTGCCATCAGTGAGGGTCGGACCTACGAGCAGTACTTC. Encoded protein: CAISEGRTYEQYF.

This chain links TRBV5-1 with TRBJ2-3, with 7 bases fitting TRBD2. The J segment lost 6 bases and the V segment lost 0 bases, leaving 16 bases of the junction unmatched. The V gene's germline CDR1 is SGHRS and CDR2 YFSETQ. The CDR3 has 18 amino acids. The CDR3 region is CASSLARRVAGYHDTQYF. CDR3 bases: TGCGCCAGCAGCTTGGCCCGCAGGGTAGCGGGCTACCACGATACGCAGTATTTT. Together with reference TRBV5-1 and TRBJ2-3, the CDR3 gives the full variable domain: KAGVTQTPRYLIKTRGQQVTLSCSPISGHRSVSWYQQTPGQGLQFLFEYFSETQRNKGNFPGRFSGRQFSNSRSEMNVSTLELGDSALYLCASSLARRVAGYHDTQYFGPGTRLTVL.

This clonotype has more than one count but fewer than ten. The rearrangement uses TRBV6-5 and TRBJ2-5; TRBD1 might be the D (5 bases). CDR3 length: 13 residues. Looked up from germline, CDR1 is MNHEY and CDR2 is SVGAGI. V shed 4 bases and J shed 7 bases, with 13 bases lying between them. The chain's CDR3 is CASSLRQSGTQYF. The CDR3 nucleotides read TGTGCCAGCAGTTTGAGACAGTCCGGGACCCAGTACTTC.

V usage is TRBV5-1 and J usage is TRBJ2-7; D is ambiguous. There are 17 residues in the CDR3. Trimming cost V 4 bases and J 3 bases, with 23 bases left between them. The germline CDR1 and CDR2 sequences are SGHRS and YFSETQ. CDR3 protein: CASSNPGDFPLYYEQYF. Here the CDR3 DNA reads TGCGCCAGCAGCAATCCCGGAGATTTCCCCCTCTACTACGAGCAGTACTTC.

V usage is TRBV4-3 and J usage is TRBJ2-5; D remains ambiguous. The CDR3 loop spans 15 amino acids. The V and J ends lost 0 bases and 4 bases respectively, with 12 bases between them. Germline V gene data show CDR1 as LGHNA and CDR2 as YSLEER. As DNA, the CDR3 is TGCGCCAGCAGCCAAGAGGCGGCGAATGCAGAGACCCAGTACTTC. Protein: CASSQEAANAETQYF.

This clonotype was counted a few times. The chain carries TRBV28 and TRBJ2-7; D ambiguous. CDR3 length: 15 residues. Germline V lookup: CDR1 MDHEN, CDR2 SYDVKM. The ends were cut back, 1 base at V and 3 bases at J, with 13 bases in the middle. CDR3 in DNA: TGTGCCAGCAGTTTATTTTGGGCAGAGCACTACGAGCAGTACTTC. Translating gives CASSLFWAEHYEQYF.

There are a few counts of this clonotype. The V call is TRBV6-5, the J call TRBJ1-1; TRBD1 might be the D (6 bases). CDR1 and CDR2 (germline): MNHEY, SVGAGI. Trimming cost V 3 bases and J 5 bases, with 13 bases left between them. The length of the CDR3 is 14 residues. The CDR3 DNA reads TGTGCCAGCAGTTATAGGGGGGGGTATACTGAAGCTTTCTTT. It translates to CASSYRGGYTEAFF.

This clonotype was counted many times. The chain combines TRBV12-3 or TRBV12-4 with TRBJ1-3; D gene unclear. Trimming removed 3 bases from V and 0 bases from J, with 9 bases in between. The CDR3 sequence is 15 residues long. The CDR3 region is CASSFQVRSGNTIYF. For the CDR3, the DNA is TGTGCCAGCAGTTTCCAAGTCCGCTCTGGAAACACCATATATTTT.

V usage is TRBV29-1 and J usage is TRBJ2-7, with a tentative D call TRBD1 (6 bases). The germline CDR1 and CDR2 sequences are SQVTM and ANQGSEA. The CDR3 sequence is 15 residues long. The V end lost 1 base, the J end lost 0 bases, and 13 bases lay between the germline ends. CDR3 sequence (DNA): TGCAGCGTTGAAGGGTTTACAGGGCTCTCCTACGAGCAGTACTTC. This translates into CSVEGFTGLSYEQYF.

The CDR3 DNA reads as TGTGCCAGCAGTTATTTTTCGGGGGGATCCTACAATGAGCAGTTCTTC. Its protein product is CASSYFSGGSYNEQFF. The chain joins TRBV6-5 to TRBJ2-1, with 7 nucleotides matching TRBD2. Germline CDR1 reads MNHEY; CDR2 reads SVGAGI. V lost 3 bases to trimming and J lost 1 base; unmatched junction nucleotides: 6. The CDR3 consists of 16 residues.

This clonotype was seen a few times. The chain recombines TRBV7-9 with TRBJ1-2; TRBD1 might be the D (5 bases). The germline V gene has CDR1 SEHNR and CDR2 FQNEAQ (reference sequence). The CDR3 is 15 amino acids. Trimming took off 5 bases at V and 3 bases at J, with 16 bases between the two ends. The CDR3 sequence: CASSRSPGAYYGYTF. The CDR3, as DNA: TGTGCCAGCAGCCGATCGCCCGGGGCCTACTATGGCTACACCTTC.

In this sample, this clonotype turned up a few times. The genes are TRBV5-1 and TRBJ1-2; 8 bases fit TRBD1. Trimming cost V 7 bases and J 3 bases; bases outside gene matches: 5. The CDR3 covers 13 residues. Germline V gene data show CDR1 as SGHRS and CDR2 as YFSETQ. CDR3 amino acids: CASGTGAYYGYTF. CDR3 bases: TGCGCCAGCGGGACAGGAGCTTACTATGGCTACACCTTC.

This clonotype was observed many times. The chain joins TRBV12-3 or TRBV12-4 to TRBJ1-1; D not resolved. The V and J ends lost 8 bases and 4 bases respectively, with 8 bases between them. This CDR3 has 11 amino acids. As DNA, the CDR3 is TGTGCCAGCCTGGCGGGCACTGAAGCTTTCTTT. Protein sequence: CASLAGTEAFF.

The V and J genes are TRBV10-1 and TRBJ2-7, with TRBD2 matching 7 bases. Trimming removed 7 bases from V and 6 bases from J; junction bases left unmatched: 15. This CDR3 region has 15 residues. CDR1 and CDR2 (germline): WNHNN, SYGVQD (reference sequence). CDR3 bases: TGCGCCAGCACTGATAGGGAGGGGACGGTTTCCGAGCAGTACTTC. This sequence encodes CASTDREGTVSEQYF.

V usage is TRBV4-1 and J usage is TRBJ1-4, with TRBD1 matching over 9 bases. Trimming at V came to 5 bases and at J to 8 bases, leaving 6 bases not matched to a gene. The length of the CDR3 is 14 residues. Germline V lookup: CDR1 MGHRA, CDR2 YSYEKL. The CDR3 is CASSETGGTEKLFF. DNA of the CDR3: TGCGCCAGCAGCGAAACAGGGGGCACGGAAAAACTGTTTTTT.

This sequence joins TRBV24-1 and TRBJ2-5; TRBD2 matches at 11 bases. CDR1 is KGHDR, CDR2 SFDVKD, per germline. V lost 3 bases to trimming and J lost 0 bases; unmatched junction nucleotides: 2. The length of the CDR3 is 16 residues. The CDR3 DNA sequence: TGTGCCACCAGTGATCTAGCGGGGGGAAACCAAGAGACCCAGTACTTC. Encoded protein: CATSDLAGGNQETQYF.

This rearrangement joins TRBV20-1 to TRBJ2-5; TRBD2 matches at 9 bases. The CDR3 loop spans 16 amino acids. Unmatched junction bases numbered 11, after V lost 2 bases and J lost 4 bases. Germline-derived CDR1 and CDR2 are DFQATT and SNEGSKA (reference sequence). CDR3 in DNA: TGCAGTGCTAGAACACCCTCCGGGACTAGCAGAGAGACCCAGTACTTC. Residues: CSARTPSGTSRETQYF.

This clonotype was seen more than once but under ten times. J is TRBJ2-2 and V is TRBV11-2; possibly TRBD1 for D (6 bases). Germline V CDR1 and CDR2: SGHAT, FQNNGV. Trimming cost V 5 bases and J 1 base, with 14 bases left between them. This CDR3 is built from 16 residues. The CDR3 DNA reads as TGTGCCAGCAGCCAACCCGGGACACTGAACACCGGGGAGCTGTTTTTT. Amino acid sequence: CASSQPGTLNTGELFF.

The rearrangement uses TRBV12-3 or TRBV12-4 and TRBJ2-2; TRBD2 aligns across 9 bases. V shed 1 base and J 4 bases; nucleotides not matched to a gene: 7. The CDR3 contains 17 residues. The CDR3 here is CASSLGLAGFGTGELFF. The CDR3 coding sequence is TGTGCCAGCAGTTTAGGGCTAGCGGGGTTTGGCACCGGGGAGCTGTTTTTT.

The rearrangement joins TRBV11-3 to TRBJ2-2; 7 nucleotides line up with TRBD2. The CDR3 has 15 amino acids. V lost 1 base to trimming and J lost 1 base; unmatched junction nucleotides: 0. Germline assignment: CDR1 SGHNT and CDR2 YENEEA. This chain's CDR3 is CASSLGGRNTGELFF. The CDR3 coding sequence is TGTGCCAGCAGCTTAGGCGGGAGGAACACCGGGGAGCTGTTTTTT.

CDR3 protein: CAWSPTRQGNYGYTF. DNA of the CDR3: TGTGCCTGGAGCCCAACCCGACAGGGCAACTATGGCTACACCTTC. The V call is TRBV30, the J call TRBJ1-2, with TRBD1 identical over 7 bases. This CDR3 spans 15 amino acids. With V trimmed by 3 bases and J by 2 bases, 9 bases remained unmatched. Germline loops: CDR1 GTSNPN, CDR2 SVGIG (reference sequence).

The rearrangement uses TRBV5-1 and TRBJ1-6; D gene unclear. The germline CDR1 and CDR2 sequences are SGHRS and YFSETQ. The V end was cut by 0 bases, the J end by 7 bases, with 2 bases between. The CDR3 is 12 amino acids. The CDR3 reads CASSLENSPLHF. The CDR3, as DNA: TGCGCCAGCAGCTTGGAAAATTCACCCCTCCACTTT.

This clonotype was seen only a few times. The V and J genes are TRBV18 and TRBJ2-4, with D possibly matching TRBD1 (6 bases). The CDR3 spans 19 residues. Germline CDR1 KGHSH, CDR2 LQKENI. V was trimmed by 2 bases and J by 1 base, leaving 21 bases between them. This CDR3 is CASSPSAGVRFEAKNIQYF. DNA of the CDR3: TGTGCCAGCTCACCATCGGCAGGGGTCCGTTTTGAGGCCAAAAACATTCAGTACTTC.

This clonotype appeared a few times. V gene TRBV12-3 or TRBV12-4 combines with J gene TRBJ1-6; D ambiguous. The ends were cut back, 5 bases at V and 10 bases at J, with 9 bases in the middle. This CDR3 has 12 residues. In nucleotides, the CDR3 is TGTGCCAGCAGTACCCGTCACTCACCCCTCCACTTT. Translation: CASSTRHSPLHF.

In this sample, this clonotype turned up many times. V gene TRBV11-2 combines with J gene TRBJ2-4, with a weak D call TRBD1 (6 bases). There are 12 residues in the CDR3. Germline CDR1 reads SGHAT; CDR2 reads FQNNGV. Trimming cost V 5 bases and J 8 bases, with 10 bases left between them. The CDR3 protein is CASSGPGDIQYF. CDR3 sequence (DNA): TGTGCCAGCAGCGGACCAGGGGACATTCAGTACTTC.

The chain carries TRBV6-5 and TRBJ2-6; D call uncertain. V dropped 0 bases and J dropped 0 bases, with 6 bases sitting between them. This CDR3 has 16 residues. CDR1 and CDR2 (germline): MNHEY, SVGAGI. The CDR3 DNA is TGTGCCAGCAGTTACTCGAAGTTCTCTGGGGCCAACGTCCTGACTTTC. It yields the protein CASSYSKFSGANVLTF.

The table lists this clonotype with many counts. The chain couples TRBV20-1 to TRBJ2-3; tentative D call: TRBD2 (5 bases). Germline-derived CDR1 and CDR2 are DFQATT and SNEGSKA (reference sequence). V dropped 0 bases and J dropped 4 bases, with 17 bases sitting between them. The CDR3 covers 16 residues. In DNA form, the CDR3 reads TGCAGTGCTAGAGATAATGCGCTAGCCCAGCCAGATACGCAGTATTTT. Its protein is CSARDNALAQPDTQYF.

This clonotype was observed a few times. V gene TRBV29-1 combines with J gene TRBJ1-1; 7 nucleotides align to TRBD1. The CDR3 runs to 13 residues. Trimming cost V 7 bases and J 0 bases; bases outside gene matches: 5. Germline lookup yields CDR1 SQVTM and CDR2 ANQGSEA. The CDR3 region has the DNA TGCAGCGCCGGGGACAGCTTGAACACTGAAGCTTTCTTT. Translation gives CSAGDSLNTEAFF.

This clonotype came up a few times. The chain couples TRBV5-1 to TRBJ2-1, with D maybe TRBD2 (7 bases). Germline V gene data show CDR1 as SGHRS and CDR2 as YFSETQ. The CDR3 is 15 residues long. Between the trimmed V and J ends, which lost 6 bases and 8 bases, there was a span of 21 bases. DNA for the CDR3: TGCGCCAGCACCTGGGGGGGGGCTTCAGGTGATGAGCAGTTCTTC. Translating it yields CASTWGGASGDEQFF.

Many counts were recorded for this clonotype. The genes are TRBV7-6 and TRBJ2-7; TRBD1 matches 9 bases. J lost 4 bases, V lost 5 bases, and 6 bases had no gene match. Germline assignment: CDR1 SGHVS and CDR2 FNYEAQ. CDR3 length equals 14 residues. The CDR3, as DNA: TGTGCCAGCAGCACGACAGGGGGTACTTACGAGCAGTACTTC. Protein product: CASSTTGGTYEQYF.

This clonotype was seen many times. The V call is TRBV12-3 or TRBV12-4, the J call TRBJ1-5, with a possible D match to TRBD1 (5 bases). There are 15 residues in the CDR3. Trimming shortened V by 2 bases and J by 5 bases, and 13 bases separated the two germline ends. Here the CDR3 reads CASSLLGGSYQPQHF. The CDR3 DNA reads as TGTGCCAGCAGTTTATTGGGGGGGTCCTATCAGCCCCAGCATTTT.